These 12 T cell receptor beta chains originate from one sample sequenced in a study of CXCR3-negative and CXCR3-positive naive CD8 T cells. cDNA libraries for TRB were generated by 5' RACE incorporating UMI labels. TCRdb re-called the 5' RACE reads; every CDR3 protein appears as one record, without DNA. The sample spans 150,000 to 180,000 distinct CDR3 sequences; the ten largest clones claim nearly 0.5%. Antigens of these TCRs are unknown. Study-wide findings and caveats: Hydrophobicity was higher for TRB CDR3s found in CXCR3-positive naive cells than in CXCR3-negative naive cells.

The material sequenced was naive CXCR3+ CD8+ T cells from blood. The subset here: CD45RO-CCR7+CD27+CD95- naive CD8+ T cells expressing CXCR3 (TNR3+). The receptors come from a human donor in good health. Some clones in this sample may be carry-over from other donors' samples.

The chain employs TRBV7-2 and TRBJ2-1; as DNA is missing, the TRBD2 call by TCRdb cannot be tested. CDR1 and CDR2 from the germline V gene are SGHTA and FQGNSA. The CDR3 has 13 amino acids. CDR3: CASIRALGHEQFF.

This chain connects TRBV7-6 to TRBJ2-7; TCRdb names TRBD2, which stays unverified in the absence of DNA. The CDR3 has 15 residues. Looked up from germline, CDR1 is SGHVS and CDR2 is FNYEAQ. This CDR3 is CASSGTSGGSFEQYF.

The chain couples TRBV29-1 to TRBJ2-7; TCRdb's D call of TRBD1 is untestable without DNA. Germline V gene lookup returns CDR1 SQVTM and CDR2 ANQGSEA. The CDR3 is made up of 11 amino acids. The CDR3 reads CSGYLGHEQYF.

This sequence joins TRBV24-1 and TRBJ2-3; the D call from TCRdb, TRBD1, cannot be confirmed without DNA. From germline, CDR1 is KGHDR and CDR2 SFDVKD. The CDR3 is made up of 13 amino acids. This chain's CDR3 is CATSETWADTQYF.

The chain is built from TRBV29-1 and TRBJ2-7. The CDR3 loop spans 14 amino acids. Germline V gene data show CDR1 as SQVTM and CDR2 as ANQGSEA. The CDR3 spells CSVVGRGGSYEQYF.

This chain connects TRBV2 to TRBJ2-5. This CDR3 region has 13 residues. Germline V gene lookup returns CDR1 SNHLY and CDR2 FYNNEI. The CDR3 reads CASFDRAQETQYF. Filled out from reference TRBV2 and TRBJ2-5, the complete variable domain reads EPEVTQTPSHQVTQMGQEVILRCVPISNHLYFYWYRQILGQKVEFLVSFYNNEISEKSEIFDDQFSVERPDGSNFTLKIRSTKLEDSAMYFCASFDRAQETQYFGPGTRLLVL.

The chain has TRBV27 and TRBJ2-7; TCRdb lists TRBD1, though no DNA is available to test this call. There are 14 residues in the CDR3. Germline V CDR1 and CDR2: MNHEY, SMNVEV (reference sequence). The CDR3: CASSPGQGVGEQYF.

The genes are TRBV7-7 and TRBJ2-1; TCRdb calls TRBD2, which cannot be checked without DNA. Per germline, CDR1 SSHAT and CDR2 FNYEAQ (reference sequence). CDR3 length: 16 residues. Here the CDR3 reads CASSPWTSGAYNEQFF.

The chain uses TRBV29-1 and TRBJ2-7; absent DNA, TCRdb's TRBD1 call cannot be checked. The CDR3 totals 14 residues. The germline V gene encodes CDR1 SQVTM and CDR2 ANQGSEA. The CDR3 reads CSVGGQDASYEQYF.

This chain links TRBV19 with TRBJ2-1; TCRdb calls TRBD1, which cannot be checked without DNA. The CDR3 covers 15 residues. CDR1 is LNHDA and CDR2 is SQIVND in the germline V gene (reference sequence). The CDR3 region is CASSTPKGRYNEQFF.

This rearrangement joins TRBV18 to TRBJ2-1; TCRdb returns TRBD1, unconfirmable since there is no DNA. In germline, CDR1 is KGHSH, CDR2 LQKENI. This CDR3 spans 16 amino acids. CDR3 loop: CASSPPPGTDNNEQFF.

The CDR3 reads CSARPGTDPNYGYTF. This chain connects TRBV20-1 to TRBJ1-2; without DNA, the TCRdb call of TRBD1 cannot be checked. The germline gives CDR1 DFQATT, CDR2 SNEGSKA (reference sequence). The CDR3 extends over 15 amino acids.